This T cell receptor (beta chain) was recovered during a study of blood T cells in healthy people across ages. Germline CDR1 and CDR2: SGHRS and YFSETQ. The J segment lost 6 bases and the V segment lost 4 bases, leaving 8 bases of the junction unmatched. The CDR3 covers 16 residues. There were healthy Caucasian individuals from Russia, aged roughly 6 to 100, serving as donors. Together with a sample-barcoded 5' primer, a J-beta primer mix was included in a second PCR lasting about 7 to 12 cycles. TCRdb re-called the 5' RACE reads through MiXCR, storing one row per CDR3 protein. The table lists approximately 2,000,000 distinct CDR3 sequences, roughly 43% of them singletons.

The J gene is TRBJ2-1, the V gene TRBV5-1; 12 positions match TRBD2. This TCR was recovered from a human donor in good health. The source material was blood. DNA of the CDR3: TGCGCCAGCAGCCCAACAGCTAGCGGGGGGGCCAATGAGCAGTTCTTC. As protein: CASSPTASGGANEQFF.